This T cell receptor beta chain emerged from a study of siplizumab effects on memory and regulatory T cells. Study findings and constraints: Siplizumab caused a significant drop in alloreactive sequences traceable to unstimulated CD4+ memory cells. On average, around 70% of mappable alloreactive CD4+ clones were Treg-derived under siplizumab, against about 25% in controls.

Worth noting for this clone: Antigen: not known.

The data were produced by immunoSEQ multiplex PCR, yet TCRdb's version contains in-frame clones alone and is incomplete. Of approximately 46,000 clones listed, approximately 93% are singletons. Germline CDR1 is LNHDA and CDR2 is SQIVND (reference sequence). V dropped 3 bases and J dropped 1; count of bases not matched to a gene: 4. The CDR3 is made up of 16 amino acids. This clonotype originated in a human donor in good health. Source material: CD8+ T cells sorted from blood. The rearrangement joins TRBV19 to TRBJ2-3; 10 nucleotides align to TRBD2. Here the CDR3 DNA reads TGTGCCAGTAGTATTTCCAGCGGGAGGGGCACAGATACGCAGTATTTT. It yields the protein CASSISSGRGTDTQYF.